These 26 T cell receptor beta chains were all obtained from the same sample, sequenced in a study of T cells in Graves' hyperthyroidism and ophthalmopathy (dated by TCRdb to between 2018 and 2021). The library came from multiplex PCR. Instrument used: Illumina HiSeq 2000. TCR beta CDR3 regions were amplified from RNA transcripts. A first-round RT-PCR of the TCR CDR3 used the HTBI primer set with the Qiagen OneStep RT-PCR kit. TCRdb reworked the public reads: Q25 trimming with fastp, MiXCR clone assembly, productive beta chains retained. Rows matching on CDR3 protein sequence are summarized as one entry with the most common DNA and genes. The sample table contains 600,000 or so distinct CDR3 sequences; only one count was recorded for 40% to 55% of them. The top ten hold about 7.9% of the sample. Source material: peripheral blood or thyroid tissue (not recorded which). These receptors originate from a woman under 30 with Graves' hyperthyroidism. Donor details come from another sample of the same person, matched by shared clones.

The chain has TRBV11-3 and TRBJ1-4, with unresolved D. Germline CDR1 is SGHNT and CDR2 is YENEEA. The germline V and J ends were trimmed by 5 bases and 8 bases, with 18 bases remaining between them. The CDR3 spans 15 residues. The CDR3 sequence: CASSVERVSSEKLFF. CDR3 nucleotides: TGTGCCAGCAGCGTTGAAAGGGTGTCGTCGGAAAAACTGTTTTTT.

The rearrangement uses TRBV29-1 and TRBJ1-1; D gene uncertain. With 4 bases removed from V and 1 base from J, the gap between germline ends came to 7 bases. Germline V gene sequence: CDR1 SQVTM, CDR2 ANQGSEA. The CDR3 contains 12 residues. As DNA, the CDR3 is TGCAGCGTTGTATCAGGGAACACTGAAGCTTTCTTT. Translation: CSVVSGNTEAFF.

The V call is TRBV20-1, the J call TRBJ2-2; D gene uncertain. CDR3 length equals 13 residues. The germline V and J ends were trimmed by 0 bases and 6 bases, with 8 bases remaining between them. Germline assignment: CDR1 DFQATT and CDR2 SNEGSKA (reference sequence). The CDR3 sequence is CSARDPVAGELFF. CDR3 bases: TGCAGTGCTAGAGATCCTGTTGCCGGGGAGCTGTTTTTT.

The V gene is TRBV10-3, the J gene TRBJ1-2; D unclear. The ends were cut back, 2 bases at V and 2 bases at J, with 6 bases in the middle. Germline CDR1 and CDR2: ENHRY and SYGVKD. CDR3 length equals 13 residues. The CDR3 reads CAISEGRNYGYTF. In DNA form, the CDR3 reads TGTGCCATCAGTGAGGGCAGAAACTATGGCTACACCTTC.

This clonotype has a count of ten or more. This chain links TRBV7-2 with TRBJ1-5; no firm D call. This CDR3 has 12 residues. In germline, CDR1 is SGHTA, CDR2 FQGNSA. Trimming pared 8 bases from V and 8 bases from J, leaving 13 bases between. CDR3 DNA: TGTGCCAGCGGGCTGTCCTTGGAGCCCCAGCATTTT. Translating gives CASGLSLEPQHF.

This chain connects TRBV25-1 to TRBJ2-5; 8 bases line up with TRBD1. Germline V lookup: CDR1 MGHDK, CDR2 SYGVNS. The CDR3 is 13 residues long. With V trimmed by 10 bases and J by 1 base, 5 bases remained unmatched. CDR3 sequence (DNA): TGTGCCATTACTGGACAGGGCCAAGAGACCCAGTACTTC. Translation: CAITGQGQETQYF.

The genes are TRBV5-6 and TRBJ2-2; D might be TRBD2 (5 bases). CDR3 length equals 14 residues. The V end lost 2 bases, the J end lost 3 bases, and 8 bases lay between the germline ends. Germline V gene lookup returns CDR1 SGHDT and CDR2 YYEEEE. The CDR3 nucleotides read TGTGCCAGCAGCTTCGCAGCGGACACCGGGGAGCTGTTTTTT. The encoded protein is CASSFAADTGELFF.

The rearrangement uses TRBV7-9 and TRBJ2-5; D is ambiguous. The CDR3 contains 13 residues. The V gene's germline CDR1 is SEHNR and CDR2 FQNEAQ (reference sequence). Trimming cost V 5 bases and J 5 bases, with 12 bases left between them. CDR3 sequence reads: CASSQGTGETQYF. As DNA, the CDR3 is TGTGCCAGCAGCCAAGGTACCGGGGAGACCCAGTACTTC.

The chain combines TRBV9 with TRBJ1-2; possible D gene TRBD1, 5 bases. Germline V gene sequence: CDR1 SGDLS, CDR2 YYNGEE. V lost 4 bases and J lost 2, with 18 bases in between. This CDR3 comprises 16 residues. CDR3 DNA sequence: TGTGCCAGCAGCACTCCCGGGGGGAGGCCCAACTATGGCTACACCTTC. Translated: CASSTPGGRPNYGYTF. The variable domain in full, completed from reference TRBV9 and TRBJ1-2, reads DSGVTQTPKHLITATGQRVTLRCSPRSGDLSVYWYQQSLDQGLQFLIQYYNGEERAKGNILERFSAQQFPDLHSELNLSSLELGDSALYFCASSTPGGRPNYGYTFGSGTRLTVV.

A few counts support this clonotype. The rearrangement joins TRBV12-3 or TRBV12-4 to TRBJ1-2; D remains ambiguous. The CDR3 extends over 11 amino acids. Trimming stripped 4 bases from V and 4 bases from J, with 4 bases between. The CDR3 spells CASSWSYGYTF. The CDR3 nucleotides are TGTGCCAGCAGTTGGAGCTATGGCTACACCTTC.

There are many counts of this clonotype. V usage is TRBV2 and J usage is TRBJ1-5, with D perhaps matching TRBD1 (6 bases). Looked up from germline, CDR1 is SNHLY and CDR2 is FYNNEI. The CDR3 spans 14 residues. The V and J ends lost 6 bases and 6 bases respectively, with 15 bases between them. This CDR3 is CASSLIQGSQPQHF. The CDR3 DNA reads as TGTGCCAGCAGCCTGATACAGGGAAGTCAGCCCCAGCATTTT.

This clonotype appeared a few times. This chain connects TRBV7-9 to TRBJ1-2; 12 bases are shared with TRBD1. Germline CDR1 is SEHNR and CDR2 is FQNEAQ (reference sequence). V lost 5 bases and J lost 9; bases outside the gene matches: 10. The CDR3 length is 15 residues. The CDR3: CASSPGTGGRGSYTF. The CDR3 bases are TGTGCCAGCAGCCCCGGGACAGGGGGCCGGGGGAGCTACACCTTC.

This clonotype was counted a few times. This rearrangement joins TRBV6-5 to TRBJ2-7; no definite D call. Germline V gives CDR1 MNHEY, CDR2 SVGAGI. The CDR3 runs to 13 residues. The germline V and J ends were trimmed by 5 bases and 2 bases, with 10 bases remaining between them. DNA of the CDR3: TGTGCCAGCAGTACCTCGACACCCTACGAGCAGTACTTC. Amino acids: CASSTSTPYEQYF.

V is TRBV5-1 and J is TRBJ2-7; either TRBD1 or TRBD2 may fit D (6 bases each). V lost 1 base and J 3 bases, leaving 14 bases between the germline ends. Germline lookup yields CDR1 SGHRS and CDR2 YFSETQ. This CDR3 has 15 residues. The CDR3 here is CASSLMSEGGYEQYF. The CDR3 DNA sequence: TGCGCCAGCAGCTTGATGTCAGAGGGGGGCTACGAGCAGTACTTC.

In this sample, this clonotype turned up once. The chain recombines TRBV10-3 with TRBJ1-1, with 8 bases that match TRBD1. With V trimmed by 10 bases and J by 1 base, 11 bases remained unmatched. The CDR3 length is 15 residues. CDR1 and CDR2 from the germline V gene are ENHRY and SYGVKD. CDR3 in DNA: TGTGCCACGAGGATATTGGGACAGGCGAACACTGAAGCTTTCTTT. Its protein product is CATRILGQANTEAFF.

There are many counts of this clonotype. The chain uses TRBV7-2 and TRBJ1-2; D gene uncertain. This CDR3 has 14 amino acids. Per the germline V gene, CDR1 is SGHTA and CDR2 is FQGNSA. V was pared by 1 base and J by 8 bases, with 14 bases between. The CDR3 DNA reads TGTGCCAGCAGCTTAGGCCCCCAAGAAGGAGGCTACACCTTC. It is translated as CASSLGPQEGGYTF.

The chain is built from TRBV7-2 and TRBJ1-5, with no clear D. Germline assignment: CDR1 SGHTA and CDR2 FQGNSA. The ends were cut back, 1 base at V and 0 bases at J, with 7 bases in the middle. The CDR3 runs to 15 residues. This CDR3 is CASSLGQFSNQPQHF. CDR3 DNA sequence: TGTGCCAGCAGCTTAGGTCAATTTAGCAATCAGCCCCAGCATTTT.

In its sample, this clonotype was seen many times. This chain connects TRBV20-1 to TRBJ1-1; TRBD1 aligns across 8 bases. Looked up from germline, CDR1 is DFQATT and CDR2 is SNEGSKA (reference sequence). The length of the CDR3 is 14 residues. The V and J ends lost 5 bases and 2 bases, in that order; junction bases with no gene match: 7. CDR3 bases: TGCAGTGCTCCTCAGGACAGGGAAAACACTGAAGCTTTCTTT. This encodes CSAPQDRENTEAFF.

In its sample, this clonotype was seen many times. V usage is TRBV7-9 and J usage is TRBJ1-1; D not resolved. With 3 bases removed from V and 11 bases from J, the gap between germline ends came to 13 bases. The germline gives CDR1 SEHNR, CDR2 FQNEAQ (reference sequence). The CDR3 loop spans 12 amino acids. This CDR3 is CASSLEGGEAFF. The CDR3 DNA sequence: TGTGCCAGCAGCTTGGAGGGAGGTGAGGCTTTCTTT.

The genes are TRBV9 and TRBJ2-7, with TRBD1 identical over 7 bases. Germline V gene lookup returns CDR1 SGDLS and CDR2 YYNGEE. With V trimmed by 4 bases and J by 6 bases, 10 bases remained unmatched. The CDR3 covers 14 residues. The CDR3, as DNA: TGTGCCAGCAGCCCTCGGGACAGAGGGACCGAGCAGTACTTC. Its protein is CASSPRDRGTEQYF. The whole variable domain, remainder taken from reference TRBV9 and TRBJ2-7, is DSGVTQTPKHLITATGQRVTLRCSPRSGDLSVYWYQQSLDQGLQFLIQYYNGEERAKGNILERFSAQQFPDLHSELNLSSLELGDSALYFCASSPRDRGTEQYFGPGTRLTVT.

This clonotype was observed many times. This chain joins TRBV25-1 and TRBJ2-2; 14 bases agree with TRBD2. The CDR3 spans 19 residues. The germline V gene has CDR1 MGHDK and CDR2 SYGVNS. Trimming at V came to 1 base and at J to 4 bases, leaving 8 bases not matched to a gene. CDR3 sequence: CASSESPTSGRAVTGELFF. The DNA of the CDR3 is TGTGCCAGCAGTGAATCCCCGACTAGCGGGAGGGCTGTCACCGGGGAGCTGTTTTTT.

There are a few counts of this clonotype. The chain is built from TRBV20-1 and TRBJ1-1; D perhaps matches TRBD1 (5 bases). Germline V gene data show CDR1 as DFQATT and CDR2 as SNEGSKA (reference sequence). With 3 bases removed from V and 0 bases from J, the gap between germline ends came to 8 bases. CDR3 length equals 13 residues. CDR3 DNA sequence: TGCAGTGCTAGCGAGGGGATGAACACTGAAGCTTTCTTT. This sequence encodes CSASEGMNTEAFF.

The genes are TRBV7-9 and TRBJ2-6; D is unresolved. Germline CDR1 and CDR2: SEHNR and FQNEAQ (reference sequence). The CDR3 consists of 15 residues. V dropped 7 bases and J dropped 0 bases, with 10 bases sitting between them. CDR3 in amino acids: CASKSPSSGANVLTF. CDR3 DNA: TGTGCCAGCAAATCCCCCTCCTCTGGGGCCAACGTCCTGACTTTC. The entire variable domain, with the rest obtained from reference TRBV7-9 and TRBJ2-6, is as follows: DTGVSQNPRHKITKRGQNVTFRCDPISEHNRLYWYRQTLGQGPEFLTYFQNEAQLEKSRLLSDRFSAERPKGSFSTLEIQRTEQGDSAMYLCASKSPSSGANVLTFGAGSRLTVL.

The table lists this clonotype with many counts. V and J are TRBV15 and TRBJ2-7, with 7 bases aligning to TRBD1. Trimming cost V 3 bases and J 4 bases; bases outside gene matches: 6. This CDR3 has 14 residues. From germline, CDR1 is LNHNV and CDR2 YYDKDF (reference sequence). The CDR3 sequence is CATSRFDREYEQYF. The CDR3 DNA is TGTGCCACCAGCAGGTTTGACAGGGAGTACGAGCAGTACTTC.

The chain has TRBV6-1 and TRBJ2-7; D gene unclear. The CDR3 has 13 residues. Trimming removed 4 bases at V and 2 bases at J, with 9 bases between. Germline loops: CDR1 MNHNS, CDR2 SASEGT. The CDR3 reads CASSAPGTYEQYF. The CDR3 bases are TGTGCCAGCAGTGCCCCCGGAACCTACGAGCAGTACTTC.

The V and J genes are TRBV7-6 and TRBJ2-7; no clear D. Deletions cut 5 bases from V and 2 bases from J, with 16 bases between. CDR1 SGHVS and CDR2 FNYEAQ come from the germline V gene. The CDR3 is 15 amino acids. The CDR3 region is CASSQARKNAYEQYF. As DNA, the CDR3 is TGTGCCAGCAGCCAAGCTAGAAAGAATGCCTACGAGCAGTACTTC.